This T cell receptor (beta chain) was sequenced in a study of beta chain features in type 1 diabetes. TCRB transcripts that were expressed got sequenced, as all of the isolated RNA had been reverse transcribed. Sequencing was performed with immunoSEQ multiplex PCR; in TCRdb, only in-frame clones are kept and a portion is missing. Among more than 200,000 clones listed, 16% were seen once. Study-level results: Unsettled here was the matter of whether HLA type influences TCRB rearrangement. Shortening that was moderate but significant affected the TCRB CDR3s of Type 1 diabetes patients in all four CD4+ subsets. Individuals with type 1 diabetes displayed fewer insertions and more deletions at VDJ junctions.

For this clone: Antigen unknown.

The collection from each donor was one heparinised blood draw averaging about 116 mL. CD45RO/CCR7/CD25/CD127/CD95/CD27 separated CD4+ naive, central memory, regulatory and stem cell-like memory cells by sorting. The TCR sequence derives from a man younger than 45 with type 1 diabetes. The sample taken for sequencing was naive CD4+ T cells from blood.

The CDR3 loop is CASSLVGRDEKLFF. In DNA, the CDR3 is TGTGCCAGCAGCTTAGTTGGCAGGGATGAAAAACTGTTTTTT. V gene TRBV7-9 combines with J gene TRBJ1-4, with D perhaps TRBD1 (5 bases). CDR3 size: 14 residues. Per the germline V gene, CDR1 is SEHNR and CDR2 is FQNEAQ (reference sequence). With 1 base removed from V and 6 bases from J, the gap between germline ends came to 9 bases.